A single sample gave rise to the 32 T cell receptor beta chains below, sequenced in a study of T-cell memory formation after mild COVID-19. TCRdb re-analysed the 5' RACE reads in MiXCR, keeping a single row per CDR3 protein. The table lists a few hundred thousand distinct CDR3 sequences, 20% to 25% of them singletons. Sequencing used PBMCs or a T cell subset sorted from them (not recorded which). The source of these receptors is a man aged 18 to 29 who had mild COVID-19 (a few samples of this study predate the infection). Cell type and time point are not known.

At least ten counts were recorded for this clonotype. The chain uses TRBV7-2 and TRBJ2-3; 8 nucleotides match TRBD2. The V gene end was trimmed by 8 bases and the J gene end by 6 bases; junction bases not matched to a gene: 10. CDR1 and CDR2 from the germline V gene are SGHTA and FQGNSA. This CDR3 comprises 14 residues. CDR3 in DNA: TGTGCCAGCCGGAAACGACTAGCGACGGATACGCAGTATTTT. Translation gives CASRKRLATDTQYF.

This clonotype was seen only a few times. The chain carries TRBV12-3 or TRBV12-4 and TRBJ1-3; D remains ambiguous. The CDR3 sequence is 15 residues long. V was clipped by 0 bases and J by 4 bases, with 10 bases between them. Written as DNA, the CDR3 is TGTGCCAGCAGTTTAGCCCCGGACGGCGGAAACACCATATATTTT. This gives the protein CASSLAPDGGNTIYF.

CDR3 in amino acids: CASSLDQTAGEAKNIQYF. The CDR3 nucleotides read TGTGCCAGCAGCTTAGATCAGACGGCAGGGGAAGCCAAAAACATTCAGTACTTC. The V gene is TRBV11-2, the J gene TRBJ2-4; TRBD1 might be the D (6 bases). Trimming removed 0 bases from V and 0 bases from J, with 15 bases in between. This CDR3 comprises 18 residues. The germline V gene has CDR1 SGHAT and CDR2 FQNNGV. The variable domain in full, with the rest retrieved from reference TRBV11-2 and TRBJ2-4, is EAGVAQSPRYKIIEKRQSVAFWCNPISGHATLYWYQQILGQGPKLLIQFQNNGVVDDSQLPKDRFSAERLKGVDSTLKIQPAKLEDSAVYLCASSLDQTAGEAKNIQYFGAGTRLSVL.

This sequence joins TRBV6-5 and TRBJ2-5, with a possible D match to TRBD2 (5 bases). Germline CDR1 reads MNHEY; CDR2 reads SVGAGI. Trimming pared 5 bases from V and 1 base from J, leaving 5 bases between. There are 12 residues in the CDR3. This CDR3 reads CASSAGQETQYF. CDR3 DNA: TGTGCCAGCAGTGCGGGCCAAGAGACCCAGTACTTC.

V and J are TRBV12-3 or TRBV12-4 and TRBJ2-7, with 14 bases lining up with TRBD2. Trimming took 5 bases from V and 5 from J; bases not matched to a gene: 5. This CDR3 has 15 residues. The CDR3 coding sequence is TGTGCCAGCAGTCCAAGACTAGCGGGGGGGGACGAGCAGTACTTC. It is translated as CASSPRLAGGDEQYF.

This clonotype came up many times. The rearrangement joins TRBV10-2 to TRBJ2-2; unclear D gene. Germline assignment: CDR1 WSHSY and CDR2 SAAADI. This CDR3 is built from 14 residues. The V and J ends lost 7 bases and 4 bases respectively, with 13 bases between them. In nucleotides, the CDR3 is TGCGCCAGCACCCCTGACACTGGCACCGGGGAGCTGTTTTTT. Its protein product is CASTPDTGTGELFF.

This clonotype was counted between two and nine times. This chain connects TRBV7-8 to TRBJ1-1, with D hard to call. Trimming pared 1 base from V and 9 bases from J, leaving 15 bases between. The CDR3 runs 14 residues. Per germline, CDR1 SGHVS and CDR2 FQNEAQ. CDR3 residues: CASSLEGPYYKAFF. In DNA form, the CDR3 reads TGTGCCAGCAGCTTAGAGGGTCCTTATTATAAAGCTTTCTTT.

This clonotype was recorded a few times. V and J are TRBV29-1 and TRBJ2-7; D might be TRBD1 (6 bases). V shed 4 bases and J shed 5 bases, with 18 bases lying between them. The germline V gene has CDR1 SQVTM and CDR2 ANQGSEA. This CDR3 is 14 amino acids long. CDR3 amino acids: CSVGGQGPIHEQYF. CDR3 in DNA: TGCAGCGTTGGGGGGCAGGGACCGATCCACGAGCAGTACTTC.

This clonotype was recorded at least ten times. The chain carries TRBV7-2 and TRBJ1-1, with D unresolved. Trimming stripped 0 bases from V and 4 bases from J, with 6 bases between. In germline, CDR1 is SGHTA, CDR2 FQGNSA. This CDR3 region has 13 residues. CDR3 sequence (DNA): TGTGCCAGCAGCTTAGCGGTCGGCACTGAAGCTTTCTTT. Translated, it gives CASSLAVGTEAFF.

This clonotype was detected a few times. The genes are TRBV7-2 and TRBJ2-3, with D uncertain. The length of the CDR3 is 12 residues. V shed 8 bases and J shed 2 bases, with 8 bases lying between them. In germline, CDR1 is SGHTA, CDR2 FQGNSA. This CDR3 is CASLSPTDTQYF. For the CDR3, the DNA is TGTGCCAGCCTGTCCCCCACAGATACGCAGTATTTT.

This chain connects TRBV4-1 to TRBJ1-1; the D is unclear. The CDR3 is 15 amino acids. Trimming removed 1 base from V and 1 base from J, with 10 bases in between. Germline lookup yields CDR1 MGHRA and CDR2 YSYEKL. CDR3: CASSQVSWGNTEAFF. In nucleotides, the CDR3 is TGCGCCAGCAGCCAAGTGTCTTGGGGGAACACTGAAGCTTTCTTT.

The chain recombines TRBV29-1 with TRBJ2-1; tentative D call: TRBD1 (5 bases). Germline V CDR1 and CDR2: SQVTM, ANQGSEA. V lost 5 bases, J lost 8 bases, and 10 bases lay in between. The CDR3 covers 11 residues. CDR3 in DNA: TGCAGCGTTACGCAGGGCTATGAGCAGTTCTTC. It yields the protein CSVTQGYEQFF.

CDR3 amino acids: CASSAVNPHEQYF. The CDR3 DNA is TGCGCCAGCAGTGCAGTAAACCCCCACGAGCAGTACTTC. J is TRBJ2-7 and V is TRBV10-2, with D unclear. Trimming removed 4 bases from V and 5 bases from J, with 12 bases in between. CDR3 length equals 13 residues. Germline loops: CDR1 WSHSY, CDR2 SAAADI.

This chain joins TRBV28 and TRBJ2-1, with D unclear. This CDR3 comprises 12 residues. Trimming cost V 1 base and J 7 bases, with 5 bases left between them. Per the germline V gene, CDR1 is MDHEN and CDR2 is SYDVKM. The CDR3 nucleotides read TGTGCCAGCAGTTTATCAGCGAATGAGCAGTTCTTC. Translating gives CASSLSANEQFF.

This clonotype was recorded a few times. The chain is built from TRBV7-9 and TRBJ1-6; D is undetermined. CDR3 length: 14 residues. Trimming took 1 base from V and 13 from J, leaving 14 bases between them. Germline V gene data show CDR1 as SEHNR and CDR2 as FQNEAQ (reference sequence). The DNA of the CDR3 is TGTGCCAGCAGCTTAGGGACCGGAGTGGGGCCCCTCCACTTT. Translated: CASSLGTGVGPLHF.

V and J are TRBV7-8 and TRBJ1-3; D is unclear. The V gene lost 2 bases and the J gene lost 4 bases, with 6 bases spanning the gap. The CDR3 loop spans 13 amino acids. Germline CDR1 is SGHVS and CDR2 is FQNEAQ. For the CDR3, the DNA is TGTGCCAGCAGCTTAAAAGGAGGAAACACCATATATTTT. This encodes CASSLKGGNTIYF.

This clonotype was seen more than once but under ten times. The chain combines TRBV20-1 with TRBJ1-5, with 8 positions matching TRBD1. The CDR3 has 13 residues. V trimming: 0 bases; J trimming: 6 bases; junction bases outside the gene matches: 1. Germline CDR1 and CDR2: DFQATT and SNEGSKA (reference sequence). CDR3 region: CSAREQGVQPQHF. DNA of the CDR3: TGCAGTGCTAGAGAACAGGGGGTTCAGCCCCAGCATTTT.

This clonotype was observed a few times. The chain is built from TRBV7-2 and TRBJ2-3; 9 positions match TRBD2. Germline V gene data show CDR1 as SGHTA and CDR2 as FQGNSA. J gave up 4 bases and V 6 bases, and 17 bases lay outside the gene matches. The CDR3 loop spans 18 amino acids. This chain's CDR3 is CASRLRSGGTWQADTQYF. CDR3 in DNA: TGTGCCAGCAGATTAAGGAGCGGGGGGACCTGGCAAGCAGATACGCAGTATTTT.

This clonotype has only a few counts. This chain connects TRBV2 to TRBJ1-3, with D unresolved. Trimming shortened V by 1 base and J by 4 bases, and 5 bases separated the two germline ends. The length of the CDR3 is 13 residues. Germline V lookup: CDR1 SNHLY, CDR2 FYNNEI. The CDR3 DNA is TGTGCCAGCAGTGAAGGCAGGGGAAACACCATATATTTT. Protein product: CASSEGRGNTIYF.

This clonotype was counted between two and nine times. The chain links TRBV5-1 to TRBJ1-1, with a possible D match to TRBD1 (5 bases). The ends were cut back, 4 bases at V and 1 base at J, with 14 bases in the middle. The CDR3 has 15 residues. Looked up from germline, CDR1 is SGHRS and CDR2 is YFSETQ. The CDR3 region is CASSLGLRRNTEAFF. The CDR3 DNA reads as TGCGCCAGCAGCCTGGGACTCAGGCGGAACACTGAAGCTTTCTTT.

V and J are TRBV4-1 and TRBJ2-3, with TRBD2 identical over 9 bases. The CDR3 spans 17 residues. J was trimmed by 2 bases and V by 0 bases; bases with no gene match: 6. Germline assignment: CDR1 MGHRA and CDR2 YSYEKL. CDR3 bases: TGCGCCAGCAGCCAAGATCGAACTAGCGGGTTCACAGATACGCAGTATTTT. It translates to CASSQDRTSGFTDTQYF.

This chain connects TRBV4-3 to TRBJ2-2; TRBD1 matches 7 bases. J was trimmed by 0 bases and V by 3 bases; bases with no gene match: 4. Germline V gives CDR1 LGHNA, CDR2 YSLEER. CDR3 length: 16 residues. The CDR3 DNA reads as TGCGCCAGCAGCCACACGGACAGGCCGAACACCGGGGAGCTGTTTTTT. Amino acids: CASSHTDRPNTGELFF.

The rearrangement uses TRBV6-5 and TRBJ2-3, with D possibly being TRBD2 (7 bases). V lost 6 bases and J 5 bases, leaving 18 bases between the germline ends. The CDR3 has 15 residues. Germline assignment: CDR1 MNHEY and CDR2 SVGAGI. CDR3 amino acids: CASRSRGASGDTQYF. The CDR3 DNA sequence: TGTGCCAGCAGAAGCCGGGGGGCCAGTGGAGATACGCAGTATTTT.

This chain links TRBV18 with TRBJ2-7; D could derive from TRBD1 or TRBD2 (7 bases each). This CDR3 contains 15 residues. The V end was cut by 3 bases, the J end by 1 base, with 13 bases between. Germline V gene data show CDR1 as KGHSH and CDR2 as LQKENI. CDR3 bases: TGTGCCAGCTCACCGGGGGGGACAGAATCCTACGAGCAGTACGTC. It specifies CASSPGGTESYEQYV.

V usage is TRBV2 and J usage is TRBJ1-1; weak D call: TRBD1 (5 bases). The V and J ends lost 6 bases and 11 bases respectively, with 16 bases between them. The CDR3 is 12 amino acids. Germline CDR1 is SNHLY and CDR2 is FYNNEI. The CDR3 reads CASREWDSSAFF. In nucleotides, the CDR3 is TGTGCCAGCAGAGAATGGGACTCCTCCGCTTTCTTT.

The V and J genes are TRBV4-1 and TRBJ1-1; 8 nucleotides align to TRBD1. In germline, CDR1 is MGHRA, CDR2 YSYEKL. This CDR3 region has 11 residues. Unmatched junction bases numbered 6, after V lost 7 bases and J lost 11 bases. CDR3 DNA: TGCGCCAGCACCCAGGGGGCAGGTGCTTTCTTT. Its translation is CASTQGAGAFF.

Ten or more counts support this clonotype. Written as DNA, the CDR3 is TGCAGCGTTGAAGAAGATCGCGGGCGCTCCTACAATGAGCAGTTCTTC. Amino acids: CSVEEDRGRSYNEQFF. The rearrangement joins TRBV29-1 to TRBJ2-1; TRBD2 might be the D (5 bases). The length of the CDR3 is 16 residues. CDR1 is SQVTM and CDR2 is ANQGSEA in the germline V gene. The V end was cut by 0 bases, the J end by 0 bases, with 12 bases between.

The rearrangement uses TRBV4-1 and TRBJ1-6, with a tentative D call TRBD1 (6 bases). V gave up 3 bases and J gave up 7 bases, with 16 bases separating them. Germline V lookup: CDR1 MGHRA, CDR2 YSYEKL. This CDR3 comprises 16 residues. In DNA, the CDR3 is TGCGCCAGCAGCCAGCCCACAGGGATCCGGAATTCACCCCTCCACTTT. Protein sequence: CASSQPTGIRNSPLHF.

This clonotype was counted a single time. V gene TRBV5-6 combines with J gene TRBJ1-2; D call uncertain. V lost 0 bases to trimming and J lost 4 bases, with 10 bases between them. This CDR3 spans 14 amino acids. Germline CDR1 is SGHDT and CDR2 is YYEEEE. CDR3 loop: CASSLVGVGYGYTF. The CDR3 coding sequence is TGTGCCAGCAGCTTGGTTGGGGTCGGCTATGGCTACACCTTC. The full variable domain, with the rest looked up from reference TRBV5-6 and TRBJ1-2, is DAGVTQSPTHLIKTRGQQVTLRCSPKSGHDTVSWYQQALGQGPQFIFQYYEEEERQRGNFPDRFSGHQFPNYSSELNVNALLLGDSALYLCASSLVGVGYGYTFGSGTRLTVV.

The V gene is TRBV6-2 or TRBV6-3, the J gene TRBJ2-2, with D perhaps TRBD2 (7 bases). V gave up 2 bases and J gave up 5 bases, with 15 bases separating them. The CDR3 sequence is 16 residues long. Germline V gives CDR1 MNHEY, CDR2 SVGEGT. CDR3 nucleotides: TGTGCCAGCAGTTACCCTCCGGGGGGCGCAACCGGGGAGCTGTTTTTT. Protein: CASSYPPGGATGELFF.

This clonotype was detected a few times. The V and J genes are TRBV20-1 and TRBJ1-1, with a weak D call TRBD1 (6 bases). The CDR3 is 12 residues long. V was trimmed by 5 bases and J by 1 base, leaving 8 bases between them. Germline CDR1 reads DFQATT; CDR2 reads SNEGSKA (reference sequence). CDR3 loop: CSAGTPNTEAFF. CDR3 nucleotide sequence: TGCAGTGCTGGGACACCGAACACTGAAGCTTTCTTT.

This clonotype has a handful of counts. The rearrangement uses TRBV7-2 and TRBJ2-2; D is unclear. The CDR3 length is 13 residues. The V gene's germline CDR1 is SGHTA and CDR2 FQGNSA. Trimming pared 0 bases from V and 7 bases from J, leaving 6 bases between. CDR3 region: CASSLALSGELFF. In DNA, the CDR3 is TGTGCCAGCAGCTTAGCTCTGAGCGGGGAGCTGTTTTTT.